This T cell receptor (beta chain) derives from a study of beta chain features in type 1 diabetes. Expressed TCRB transcripts were sequenced because the isolated RNA had all been reverse transcribed beforehand. Naive, central memory and regulatory T cell samples yielded approximately 3.3 million reads on average. Profiled with immunoSEQ multiplex PCR; TCRdb holds only in-frame clones, not every one. The sample contains under 800,000 clones, 15% of which appear only once. This clone was found a few times. The antigen is undetermined. Regarding the study as a whole: VDJ junctions from type 1 diabetes patients carried fewer insertions and larger deletions. These data did not resolve whether HLA type affects TCRB rearrangement.

Trimming stripped 0 bases from V and 5 bases from J, with 7 bases between. This CDR3 region has 13 residues. The germline gives CDR1 SGHRS, CDR2 YFSETQ. The V and J genes are TRBV5-1 and TRBJ2-3; D is uncertain. Sequenced input: naive CD4+ T cells from blood. This clonotype originated in a man aged 18-30 years in good health. The CDR3 loop reads CASSLVGEDTQYF. The DNA of the CDR3 is TGCGCCAGCAGCTTGGTTGGGGAAGATACGCAGTATTTT. Supplemented by reference TRBV5-1 and TRBJ2-3, the full variable domain reads KAGVTQTPRYLIKTRGQQVTLSCSPISGHRSVSWYQQTPGQGLQFLFEYFSETQRNKGNFPGRFSGRQFSNSRSEMNVSTLELGDSALYLCASSLVGEDTQYFGPGTRLTVL.